These 9 T cell receptor beta chains were sequenced from one sample in a study of T-cell memory formation after mild COVID-19. TCRdb passed the 5' RACE reads through MiXCR, listing each CDR3 protein once. The sample has 140,000 to 150,000 distinct CDR3 sequences, 25% seen once. What was sequenced was PBMCs or a T cell subset sorted from them (not recorded which). The source is an adult woman who had mild COVID-19 (a few samples of this study predate the infection). Cell type and time point are not known.

The chain recombines TRBV12-3 or TRBV12-4 with TRBJ1-2, with a tentative D call TRBD1 (5 bases). The germline V and J ends were trimmed by 5 bases and 4 bases, with 14 bases remaining between them. The CDR3 is 14 residues long. CDR3 coding DNA: TGTGCCAGCAGTCCGTCCGGGACGGCCTATGGCTACACCTTC. This translates into CASSPSGTAYGYTF.

This clonotype was picked up a small number of times. This chain links TRBV23-1 with TRBJ1-5, with D possibly TRBD1 on 5 matching bases. TRBV23-1 is placed among ORFs of uncertain function. The CDR3 is 14 amino acids. V lost 4 bases, J lost 5 bases, and 12 bases lay in between. DNA of the CDR3: TGCGCCAGCAGTCCCGGGACTGAGCATCAGCCCCAGCATTTT. Its translation: CASSPGTEHQPQHF.

There are a few counts of this clonotype. J is TRBJ2-7 and V is TRBV5-1; tentatively, D is TRBD2 (6 bases). Germline V gene lookup returns CDR1 SGHRS and CDR2 YFSETQ. This CDR3 has 15 amino acids. The V end was cut by 1 base, the J end by 5 bases, with 16 bases between. The CDR3 DNA follows: TGCGCCAGCAGCTTGAACGTGGAGGGAGAGGACGAGCAGTACTTC. This codes for CASSLNVEGEDEQYF.

The V gene is TRBV15, the J gene TRBJ1-3; a weak D match, TRBD1 (5 bases). This CDR3 contains 17 residues. V lost 0 bases to trimming and J lost 3 bases, with 15 bases between them. Germline V gene lookup returns CDR1 LNHNV and CDR2 YYDKDF (reference sequence). CDR3 nucleotide sequence: TGTGCCACCAGCAGAGATCGGGGCATTGACCTTGGAAACACCATATATTTT. This sequence encodes CATSRDRGIDLGNTIYF.

J is TRBJ1-2 and V is TRBV6-2 or TRBV6-3; no firm D call. Between the trimmed V and J ends, which lost 2 bases and 3 bases, there was a span of 13 bases. The CDR3 is 15 residues long. The germline gives CDR1 MNHEY, CDR2 SVGEGT. The CDR3 is CASSYVFWADYGYTF. The CDR3 DNA is TGTGCCAGCAGTTACGTGTTCTGGGCAGACTATGGCTACACCTTC.

The chain uses TRBV14 and TRBJ2-7, with D possibly called TRBD1 or TRBD2 (5 bases each). CDR3 length: 13 amino acids. Germline CDR1 is SGHDN and CDR2 is FVKESK. Trimming stripped 6 bases from V and 2 bases from J, with 11 bases between. CDR3: CASRGDGTYEQYF. The CDR3 DNA is TGTGCCAGCAGGGGGGACGGCACCTACGAGCAGTACTTC.

This clonotype was observed a few times. The chain joins TRBV4-3 to TRBJ2-1; 7 nucleotides agree with TRBD2. Germline V lookup: CDR1 LGHNA, CDR2 YSLEER. The CDR3 runs to 15 residues. V was pared by 4 bases and J by 5 bases, with 8 bases of the junction left unmatched. The CDR3 spells CASSLWWEGNNEQFF. In DNA, the CDR3 is TGCGCCAGCAGCCTTTGGTGGGAGGGCAACAATGAGCAGTTCTTC.

This clonotype was picked up a small number of times. The chain carries TRBV3-1 and TRBJ1-5; no clear D gene. V dropped 3 bases and J dropped 4 bases, with 13 bases sitting between them. This CDR3 comprises 15 residues. The germline gives CDR1 LGHDT, CDR2 YNNKEL (reference sequence). The DNA for the CDR3 is TGTGCCAGCAGCCAGGTTCCCGGGCCTAATCAGCCCCAGCATTTT. Its translation is CASSQVPGPNQPQHF. The full variable domain, completed using reference TRBV3-1 and TRBJ1-5, is DTAVSQTPKYLVTQMGNDKSIKCEQNLGHDTMYWYKQDSKKFLKIMFSYNNKELIINETVPNRFSPKSPDKAHLNLHINSLELGDSAVYFCASSQVPGPNQPQHFGDGTRLSIL.

The chain carries TRBV5-1 and TRBJ2-1; 7 nucleotides line up with TRBD1. With V trimmed by 5 bases and J by 5 bases, 10 bases remained unmatched. CDR3 length: 15 residues. CDR1 and CDR2 (germline): SGHRS, YFSETQ. The CDR3 nucleotides read TGCGCCAGCAGATATACAGGGGCTGGGGACAATGAGCAGTTCTTC. Amino acid sequence: CASRYTGAGDNEQFF.